These 25 T cell receptor beta chains originate from one sample sequenced in a study of identical twins (dated by TCRdb to 2016 to 2017). The library was produced with 5' RACE. The reads were generated on an Illumina HiSeq 2000. In TCRdb, the public reads were trimmed at Q25 with fastp and aligned with MiXCR, with productive beta chains retained. Each entry merges the rows of one CDR3 protein and shows their most common DNA and genes. In all, the sample holds roughly 350,000 distinct CDR3 sequences, and 7% to 9.5% of those were seen once. The ten largest make up roughly 8.7% of the sample. Sequencing was performed on naive T cells sorted from blood. Explained via the paper, the cell subset or site label denotes: cells isolated with a human naive T-cell isolation kit. The receptors stem from a woman aged 45-60 years in good health.

This clonotype was observed a few times. The chain has TRBV7-9 and TRBJ1-3, with TRBD1 matching over 9 bases. Germline lookup yields CDR1 SEHNR and CDR2 FQNEAQ (reference sequence). The CDR3 has 17 amino acids. J gave up 4 bases and V 6 bases, and 13 bases lay outside the gene matches. This CDR3 reads CASSSNRDRATGNTIYF. For the CDR3, the DNA is TGTGCCAGCAGTTCTAACCGGGACAGGGCTACAGGAAACACCATATATTTT.

V and J are TRBV6-9 and TRBJ2-7; 10 bases agree with TRBD2. CDR1 MNHGY and CDR2 SVAAGI come from the germline V gene. With 5 bases clipped from V and 3 bases from J, the junction kept 10 bases outside the gene matches. The CDR3 contains 16 residues. CDR3 sequence: CASSDSGTSVNYEQYV. The CDR3 region has the DNA TGTGCCAGCAGTGACTCCGGGACTAGCGTTAACTACGAGCAGTACGTC.

The chain carries TRBV6-1 and TRBJ1-5; TRBD1 agrees at 9 bases. Trimming took 8 bases from V and 7 from J; bases not matched to a gene: 3. This CDR3 spans 12 amino acids. The germline V gene encodes CDR1 MNHNS and CDR2 SASEGT. CDR3 loop: CASRTGVQPQHF. DNA of the CDR3: TGTGCCAGCCGGACAGGGGTACAGCCCCAGCATTTT.

This clonotype has more than one count but fewer than ten. This chain connects TRBV9 to TRBJ2-1, with 7 positions matching TRBD1. Germline-derived CDR1 and CDR2 are SGDLS and YYNGEE. This CDR3 spans 12 amino acids. Losses at the gene ends were 3 bases for V and 10 bases for J; bases not matched to a gene: 4. CDR3 region: CASSDHRGEQFF. In nucleotides, the CDR3 is TGTGCCAGCAGCGATCACAGGGGCGAGCAGTTCTTC.

Notes on this clonotype: This may stem from a read error, because a much larger clone lies one nucleotide away. V and J are TRBV20-1 and TRBJ2-3; 7 bases line up with TRBD2. Germline trimming cut 3 bases from V and 5 bases from J; bases unmatched to any gene: 8. Per the germline V gene, CDR1 is DFQATT and CDR2 is SNEGSKA (reference sequence). The CDR3 contains 14 residues. The DNA of the CDR3 is TGCAGTGCTAGTATCGGGAGGCCGAGAGATACGCAGTATTTT. Translated: CSASIGRPRDTQYF.

The V and J genes are TRBV5-1 and TRBJ2-1; possible D gene TRBD1, 6 bases. The CDR3 covers 15 residues. V lost 0 bases, J lost 6 bases, and 13 bases lay in between. Germline V gene lookup returns CDR1 SGHRS and CDR2 YFSETQ. In DNA, the CDR3 is TGCGCCAGCAGCTTGGCCCCGGACAGTCTCAATGAGCAGTTCTTC. Amino acid sequence: CASSLAPDSLNEQFF.

The sample holds many counts of this clonotype. V and J are TRBV7-9 and TRBJ2-3; a possible D gene is TRBD2 (5 bases). The CDR3 extends over 15 amino acids. Germline CDR1 is SEHNR and CDR2 is FQNEAQ (reference sequence). V dropped 5 bases and J dropped 2 bases, with 14 bases sitting between them. The CDR3 DNA follows: TGTGCCAGCAGCCGCGCTAGCACTGACACAGATACGCAGTATTTT. Translated: CASSRASTDTDTQYF.

The chain uses TRBV5-1 and TRBJ2-1, with a possible D match to TRBD2 (6 bases). The ends were cut back, 3 bases at V and 10 bases at J, with 11 bases in the middle. CDR3 length: 12 residues. The germline CDR1 and CDR2 sequences are SGHRS and YFSETQ. CDR3 sequence (DNA): TGCGCCAGCAGCTCGGAGGGCCGGGAGCAGTTCTTC. As protein: CASSSEGREQFF.

This clonotype has a count of ten or more. This chain links TRBV12-3 or TRBV12-4 with TRBJ2-1; 7 bases match TRBD2. V was clipped by 5 bases and J by 5 bases; unmatched bases: 6. CDR3 size: 14 residues. The CDR3 DNA reads as TGTGCCAGCAGTCGCGGGAGACGGGACAATGAGCAGTTCTTC. It is translated as CASSRGRRDNEQFF.

The J gene is TRBJ2-7, the V gene TRBV5-1; TRBD1 matches at 9 bases. CDR1 and CDR2 from the germline V gene are SGHRS and YFSETQ. The CDR3 length is 16 residues. The V and J ends lost 1 base and 1 base, in that order; junction bases with no gene match: 6. CDR3 protein: CASSLNPGTGSYEQYV. As DNA, the CDR3 is TGCGCCAGCAGCTTGAATCCCGGGACAGGGTCCTACGAGCAGTACGTC.

The chain combines TRBV12-3 or TRBV12-4 with TRBJ2-5; D is unclear. V lost 6 bases and J lost 14, with 16 bases in between. The CDR3 loop spans 11 amino acids. The CDR3 bases are TGTGCCAGCAGGCTTACGACACCGATTTACTTC. Protein: CASRLTTPIYF.

This clonotype was observed a few times. The gene calls are TRBV6-5 and TRBJ1-1; D gene uncertain. The V gene lost 3 bases and the J gene lost 0 bases, with 23 bases spanning the gap. The CDR3 runs 19 residues. Germline loops: CDR1 MNHEY, CDR2 SVGAGI. The CDR3 is CASSYNPVQIGRLNTEAFF. CDR3 DNA sequence: TGTGCCAGCAGTTATAACCCTGTCCAGATCGGCCGTCTGAACACTGAAGCTTTCTTT.

This clonotype was found many times. The chain employs TRBV6-5 and TRBJ1-5; tentative D call: TRBD1 (5 bases). The germline CDR1 and CDR2 sequences are MNHEY and SVGAGI. The V and J ends lost 0 bases and 0 bases respectively, with 15 bases between them. The CDR3 is 18 residues long. CDR3: CASSYSRPGGSSNQPQHF. CDR3 DNA: TGTGCCAGCAGTTACTCTCGCCCTGGGGGGAGTAGCAATCAGCCCCAGCATTTT.

This clonotype was counted only a few times. V and J are TRBV12-3 or TRBV12-4 and TRBJ1-2, with D hard to call. The CDR3 is 13 amino acids. Deletions cut 3 bases from V and 0 bases from J, with 5 bases between. The CDR3 here is CASSLRTNYGYTF. The CDR3 nucleotides are TGTGCCAGCAGTTTGAGAACTAACTATGGCTACACCTTC.

V gene TRBV7-3 combines with J gene TRBJ2-5; D is perhaps TRBD2 (6 bases). From germline, CDR1 is SGHTA and CDR2 FQGTGA. Trimming took 5 bases from V and 14 from J, leaving 21 bases between them. The CDR3 is 13 residues long. CDR3 nucleotide sequence: TGTGCCAGCAGCGCCACTAAGGGACTCCCATTATACTTC. Amino acid sequence: CASSATKGLPLYF.

The CDR3 nucleotides are TGCGCCAGCAGCTTGGACCCGGGAGTCTACGAGCAGTACTTC. It codes for CASSLDPGVYEQYF. This rearrangement joins TRBV5-1 to TRBJ2-7, with D perhaps matching TRBD2 (6 bases). CDR3 length equals 14 residues. The V gene lost 0 bases and the J gene lost 3 bases, with 10 bases spanning the gap. Germline V lookup: CDR1 SGHRS, CDR2 YFSETQ.

This clonotype was picked up many times. The chain combines TRBV5-1 with TRBJ2-2, with a weak D call TRBD2 (6 bases). The germline V and J ends were trimmed by 0 bases and 4 bases, with 10 bases remaining between them. Germline CDR1 is SGHRS and CDR2 is YFSETQ. This CDR3 spans 15 amino acids. The CDR3: CASSLAGELTGELFF. CDR3 sequence (DNA): TGCGCCAGCAGCTTGGCGGGAGAGCTCACCGGGGAGCTGTTTTTT.

This rearrangement joins TRBV19 to TRBJ2-3, with D perhaps matching TRBD1 (6 bases). V was trimmed by 3 bases and J by 8 bases, leaving 21 bases between them. Germline loops: CDR1 LNHDA, CDR2 SQIVND (reference sequence). This CDR3 has 16 amino acids. CDR3: CASSISHQAPGVTQYF. The CDR3, as DNA: TGTGCCAGTAGTATCTCCCACCAGGCCCCAGGGGTTACGCAGTATTTT.

There are a few counts of this clonotype. The chain carries TRBV5-6 and TRBJ2-7, with no clear D. Trimming took off 4 bases at V and 0 bases at J, with 8 bases between the two ends. The CDR3 is made up of 13 amino acids. Looked up from germline, CDR1 is SGHDT and CDR2 is YYEEEE. The CDR3 DNA reads TGTGCCAGCAGCGGCCTCCTCTCCTACGAGCAGTACTTC. This codes for CASSGLLSYEQYF.

This clonotype was detected ten times or more. This rearrangement joins TRBV29-1 to TRBJ2-5, with D tentatively TRBD2 (5 bases). CDR1 and CDR2 from the germline V gene are SQVTM and ANQGSEA. The V gene lost 3 bases and the J gene lost 7 bases, with 15 bases spanning the gap. There are 13 residues in the CDR3. CDR3 protein: CSVDTGLDATQYF. The CDR3 nucleotides read TGCAGCGTTGATACCGGACTGGATGCGACCCAGTACTTC. The entire variable domain, with the rest obtained from reference TRBV29-1 and TRBJ2-5, is as follows: SAVISQKPSRDICQRGTSLTIQCQVDSQVTMMFWYRQQPGQSLTLIATANQGSEATYESGFVIDKFPISRPNLTFSTLTVSNMSPEDSSIYLCSVDTGLDATQYFGPGTRLLVL.

This clonotype was seen only a few times. The chain combines TRBV30 with TRBJ1-3; D not certain. The CDR3 extends over 13 amino acids. The V and J ends lost 4 bases and 0 bases respectively, with 7 bases between them. From germline, CDR1 is GTSNPN and CDR2 SVGIG (reference sequence). This CDR3 reads CAWIVGSGNTIYF. CDR3 nucleotides: TGTGCCTGGATAGTAGGCTCTGGAAACACCATATATTTT.

The rearrangement links TRBV20-1 to TRBJ1-1, with a possible D match to TRBD1 (6 bases). Germline V gene lookup returns CDR1 DFQATT and CDR2 SNEGSKA (reference sequence). This CDR3 region has 14 residues. V dropped 0 bases and J dropped 4 bases, with 12 bases sitting between them. The CDR3 spells CSARDAGVPTEAFF. The CDR3 DNA sequence: TGCAGTGCTAGAGATGCAGGGGTCCCCACTGAAGCTTTCTTT.

There are many counts of this clonotype. The chain carries TRBV27 and TRBJ2-3; D is perhaps TRBD2 (5 bases). CDR3 length: 16 residues. Trimming removed 5 bases from V and 1 base from J, with 16 bases in between. The germline V gene has CDR1 MNHEY and CDR2 SMNVEV (reference sequence). In DNA form, the CDR3 reads TGTGCCAGCAGTGTAGACTACTCCCCTGGCACAGATACGCAGTATTTT. Translating it yields CASSVDYSPGTDTQYF.

The genes are TRBV6-6 and TRBJ1-2; unclear D gene. Trimming cost V 8 bases and J 8 bases, with 12 bases left between them. The V gene's germline CDR1 is MNHNY and CDR2 SVGAGI (reference sequence). The CDR3 totals 11 residues. The CDR3 sequence is CASGGGGGYTF. In DNA form, the CDR3 reads TGTGCCAGCGGCGGTGGAGGAGGCTACACCTTC.

This clonotype was picked up many times. This chain connects TRBV24-1 to TRBJ2-3; the D is unclear. This CDR3 is built from 14 residues. The V and J ends lost 0 bases and 3 bases respectively, with 6 bases between them. Germline-derived CDR1 and CDR2 are KGHDR and SFDVKD. The CDR3 loop reads CATSDLGKTDTQYF. The CDR3, as DNA: TGTGCCACCAGTGATTTGGGCAAAACAGATACGCAGTATTTT.